The rows below give T cell receptor beta chains drawn from one sample of a study of blood T cell repertoires in COVID-19. The method was immunoSEQ multiplex PCR; TCRdb's version includes in-frame clones alone and lacks a portion of them. The data show around 100,000 clones, with roughly 90% seen just once and about 2.5% held by the top ten. Material: peripheral blood. The receptors stem from a man in his forties or fifties with COVID-19, enrolled during active disease. CDR3s include the opening cysteine and the closing phenylalanine or tryptophan. A D gene is named only where the DNA matches it firmly. The size of a clone is reported for some rows only, either as once, few or many, or as a class for expanded clones.

>TRBD1|TRBV7-3|TRBJ1-1|-
CASSLGPRQGAAFF
TGTGCCAGCAGCTTAGGGCCCCGACAGGGGGCGGCTTTCTTT
>-|TRBV6-5|TRBJ2-3|few
CASSYSGDTQYF
TGTGCCAGCAGTTACTCCGGGGATACGCAGTATTTT
>TRBD2|TRBV4-1|TRBJ2-1|once
CASSRVLSGAHYNEQFF
TGCGCCAGCAGCCGCGTCCTTAGCGGGGCCCACTACAATGAGCAGTTCTTC
>-|TRBV6-4|TRBJ2-5|-
CASSDSRRGQETQYF
TGTGCCAGCAGTGACTCTCGGAGGGGCCAAGAGACCCAGTACTTC
>-|TRBV5-1|TRBJ2-5|-
CASSLREGQHQYF
TGCGCCAGCAGCTTGCGAGAGGGACAACACCAGTACTTC
>-|TRBV13|TRBJ1-6|-
CASSLRGSNSPLHF
TGTGCCAGCAGCTTAAGGGGTAGTAACTCACCCCTCCACTTT
>TRBD1|TRBV18|TRBJ1-4|-
CASSPGTENEKLFF
TGTGCCAGCTCACCTGGGACAGAAAATGAAAAACTGTTTTTT
>-|TRBV11-3|TRBJ2-7|-
CASSLEGLAEQYF
TGTGCCAGCAGCTTAGAGGGTCTAGCCGAGCAGTACTTC
>-|TRBV19|TRBJ1-5|few
CASSNDRYSNQPQHF
TGTGCCAGTAGTAACGACAGGTATAGCAATCAGCCCCAGCATTTT
>TRBD1|TRBV5-5|TRBJ2-7|-
CASNRGLDEQYF
TGTGCCAGCAATAGGGGGCTTGACGAGCAGTACTTC
>-|TRBV28|TRBJ1-2|once
CASRQVNYGYTF
TGTGCCAGCAGACAGGTGAACTATGGCTACACCTTC
>TRBD2|TRBV9|TRBJ2-2|-
CASSASRVAGANTGELFF
TGTGCCAGCAGCGCAAGTAGAGTAGCGGGGGCCAACACCGGGGAGCTGTTTTTT
>TRBD1|TRBV11-2|TRBJ2-7|-
CASSARTGISYEQYF
TGTGCCAGCAGCGCTCGGACAGGGATCTCCTACGAGCAGTACTTC
>TRBD1|TRBV23-1|TRBJ2-7|-
CASSQSLGDRGRKTYEQYF
TGCGCCAGCAGTCAATCGCTAGGGGACAGGGGAAGAAAAACCTACGAGCAGTACTTC
>-|TRBV5-6|TRBJ2-7|once
CASSLFQGISYEQYF
TGTGCCAGCAGCTTGTTCCAGGGTATTTCCTACGAGCAGTACTTC
>-|TRBV13|TRBJ1-6|-
CASSTGSGNSPLHF
TGTGCCAGCTCTACAGGGTCGGGTAATTCACCCCTCCACTTT
>-|TRBV7-9|TRBJ1-2|-
CASSLRQQPNYGYTF
TGTGCCAGCAGCCTAAGACAGCAACCCAACTATGGCTACACCTTC
>-|TRBV5-5|TRBJ2-7|-
CASSLNPGKDEQYF
TGTGCCAGCAGCTTAAATCCCGGGAAAGACGAGCAGTACTTC
>TRBD1|TRBV5-4|TRBJ1-1|-
CASSLDRDTEAFF
TGTGCCAGCAGCCTCGACAGGGACACTGAAGCTTTCTTT
>-|TRBV30|TRBJ1-5|-
CAWRPPGSNQPQHF
TGTGCCTGGAGGCCCCCAGGAAGCAATCAGCCCCAGCATTTT
>-|TRBV19|TRBJ1-1|-
CASSLSGLYTEAFF
TGTGCCAGTAGTCTATCGGGACTCTACACTGAAGCTTTCTTT
>-|TRBV4-1|TRBJ2-1|-
CASSHPWGESSYNEQFF
TGCGCCAGCAGCCATCCCTGGGGAGAAAGCTCCTACAATGAGCAGTTCTTC
>-|TRBV3-1/TRBV3-2|TRBJ2-4|once
CASSQTPGVSVNIQYF
TGTGCCAGCAGCCAAACCCCAGGGGTCTCAGTGAACATTCAGTACTTC